The rows below give T cell receptor beta chains drawn from one sample of a study of T-cell memory formation after mild COVID-19. TCRdb redid the calling of the 5' RACE reads with MiXCR, one entry per CDR3 protein. The table records approximately 410,000 distinct CDR3 sequences, about 22% of them present only once. The sequenced sample was PBMCs or a T cell subset sorted from them (not recorded which). The receptors derive from an adult woman who had mild COVID-19 (a few samples of this study predate the infection). Cell type and time point are not known. Each CDR3 is given with its conserved first and last residue. D genes are given only for firm matches. Size tells how often a clone was seen (once, few, many) or the class of an expanded clone, and some rows leave it out.

V gene: TRBV6-2/TRBV6-3
D gene: TRBD1
clone size: -
J gene: TRBJ1-1
CDR3 DNA: TGTGCCAGCAGGGGACAGGGTCACCGAATTGAAGCTTTCTTT
CDR3 protein: CASRGQGHRIEAFF

V gene: TRBV29-1
D gene: TRBD2
clone size: many
J gene: TRBJ2-5
CDR3 DNA: TGCAGCGTTGGATCGTACGGGGGGGAGACCCAGTACTTC
CDR3 protein: CSVGSYGGETQYF

V gene: TRBV20-1
D gene: TRBD1
clone size: -
J gene: TRBJ1-5
CDR3 DNA: TGCAGTGCTAATCGGGGACAGGGGTTTCAGCCCCAGCATTTT
CDR3 protein: CSANRGQGFQPQHF

V gene: TRBV24-1
D gene: TRBD2
clone size: few
J gene: TRBJ2-1
CDR3 DNA: TGTGCCACCAGTCTCGGGGGGACGTCCTACAATGAGCAGTTCTTC
CDR3 protein: CATSLGGTSYNEQFF

V gene: TRBV12-3/TRBV12-4
D gene: -
clone size: -
J gene: TRBJ1-2
CDR3 DNA: TGTGCCACCCTGGCGGGTGAAGACTATGGCTACACCTTC
CDR3 protein: CATLAGEDYGYTF

V gene: TRBV7-2
D gene: TRBD1
clone size: -
J gene: TRBJ1-5
CDR3 DNA: TGTGCCAGCAGCTCAGGGGGAGGGATCAATCAGCCCCAGCATTTT
CDR3 protein: CASSSGGGINQPQHF

V gene: TRBV18
D gene: -
clone size: -
J gene: TRBJ2-7
CDR3 DNA: TGTGCCAGCTCACCTTACAATATTGGGGGCGTAGCCTACGAGCAGTACTTC
CDR3 protein: CASSPYNIGGVAYEQYF

V gene: TRBV30
D gene: -
clone size: -
J gene: TRBJ1-1
CDR3 DNA: TGTGCCTGGAGCCGTCGAGAGACTGAAGCTTTCTTT
CDR3 protein: CAWSRRETEAFF

V gene: TRBV4-1
D gene: TRBD1
clone size: many
J gene: TRBJ2-2
CDR3 DNA: TGCGCCAGCAGCCCCTCGACAGGGGGCATCGGGGAGCTGTTTTTT
CDR3 protein: CASSPSTGGIGELFF

V gene: TRBV6-4
D gene: -
clone size: few
J gene: TRBJ2-1
CDR3 DNA: TGTGCCAGCACAGTGGCCGGGAACAATGAGCAGTTCTTC
CDR3 protein: CASTVAGNNEQFF

V gene: TRBV6-6
D gene: -
clone size: -
J gene: TRBJ1-1
CDR3 DNA: TGTGCCAGCAGCTCCGCGGGCAGGAACACTGAAGCTTTCTTT
CDR3 protein: CASSSAGRNTEAFF

V gene: TRBV5-1
D gene: -
clone size: -
J gene: TRBJ2-3
CDR3 DNA: TGCGCCAGCAGCTTAAATACAGGGATCCCAGATACGCAGTATTTT
CDR3 protein: CASSLNTGIPDTQYF

V gene: TRBV20-1
D gene: -
clone size: -
J gene: TRBJ2-7
CDR3 DNA: TGCAGTGCTAGGGGACTTTCCTCCTACGAGCAGTACTTC
CDR3 protein: CSARGLSSYEQYF

V gene: TRBV2
D gene: -
clone size: -
J gene: TRBJ2-7
CDR3 DNA: TGTGCCAGCAGTTCAGCAGCATTGGCACGGACCTACGAGCAGTACTTC
CDR3 protein: CASSSAALARTYEQYF

V gene: TRBV4-2
D gene: -
clone size: -
J gene: TRBJ2-3
CDR3 DNA: TGTGCCAGCAGCCAAGGGGATTCAGCGGTCGGTAGAGGAGATACGCAGTATTTT
CDR3 protein: CASSQGDSAVGRGDTQYF

V gene: TRBV29-1
D gene: -
clone size: many
J gene: TRBJ2-7
CDR3 DNA: TGCAGCGTTGAAGGGACCTCCTACGAGCAGTACTTC
CDR3 protein: CSVEGTSYEQYF

V gene: TRBV24-1
D gene: -
clone size: -
J gene: TRBJ2-2
CDR3 DNA: TGTGCCACCAGTGACCCTGAGGCTAATGCGTACACCGGGGAGCTGTTTTTT
CDR3 protein: CATSDPEANAYTGELFF

V gene: TRBV5-1
D gene: -
clone size: -
J gene: TRBJ2-7
CDR3 DNA: TGCGCCAGCAGCCCAGATCCCTTAGCGTACGAGCAGTACTTC
CDR3 protein: CASSPDPLAYEQYF

V gene: TRBV4-1
D gene: -
clone size: -
J gene: TRBJ2-5
CDR3 DNA: TGCGCCAGCCAGCCCTTAAACAGGAATCAAGAGACCCAGTACTTC
CDR3 protein: CASQPLNRNQETQYF

V gene: TRBV10-3
D gene: TRBD1
clone size: -
J gene: TRBJ1-2
CDR3 DNA: TGTGCCATCAGTGAGAGTGCGGGACAGGGGGCGTATGGCTACACCTTC
CDR3 protein: CAISESAGQGAYGYTF

V gene: TRBV10-3
D gene: -
clone size: few
J gene: TRBJ1-2
CDR3 DNA: TGTGCCATCAGTGATTACGAGGGCCTAAACTATGGCTACACCTTC
CDR3 protein: CAISDYEGLNYGYTF

V gene: TRBV19
D gene: -
clone size: many
J gene: TRBJ2-1
CDR3 DNA: TGTGCCAGTAGTATGACTAGGTATGGGTACAATGAGCAGTTCTTC
CDR3 protein: CASSMTRYGYNEQFF

V gene: TRBV11-2
D gene: -
clone size: many
J gene: TRBJ1-4
CDR3 DNA: TGTGCCAGCAGCCCGGGACTTAATGAAAAACTGTTTTTT
CDR3 protein: CASSPGLNEKLFF

V gene: TRBV20-1
D gene: -
clone size: -
J gene: TRBJ2-1
CDR3 DNA: TGCAGTGCCTACGGGGCTAGCCCCAACAATGAGCAGTTCTTC
CDR3 protein: CSAYGASPNNEQFF

V gene: TRBV27
D gene: -
clone size: few
J gene: TRBJ2-1
CDR3 DNA: TGTGCCAGCCTGACTCCGACGAATGAGCAGTTCTTC
CDR3 protein: CASLTPTNEQFF

V gene: TRBV5-1
D gene: -
clone size: few
J gene: TRBJ1-5
CDR3 DNA: TGCGCCAGCAGCTCAGGGGAATTTGCCAATCAGCCCCAGCATTTT
CDR3 protein: CASSSGEFANQPQHF

V gene: TRBV9
D gene: TRBD2
clone size: few
J gene: TRBJ2-7
CDR3 DNA: TGTGCCAGCAGCCCCGGACTAGCGCTATACGAGCAGTACTTC
CDR3 protein: CASSPGLALYEQYF

V gene: TRBV7-2
D gene: -
clone size: many
J gene: TRBJ1-6
CDR3 DNA: TGTGCCAGCAGCGGACGGGACACCTATAATTCACCCCTCCACTTT
CDR3 protein: CASSGRDTYNSPLHF

V gene: TRBV24-1
D gene: -
clone size: -
J gene: TRBJ1-5
CDR3 DNA: TGTGCCACCAGTGCCCCCGGGGATAGTCAGCCCCAGCATTTT
CDR3 protein: CATSAPGDSQPQHF

V gene: TRBV7-8
D gene: TRBD1
clone size: -
J gene: TRBJ2-5
CDR3 DNA: TGTGCCAGCAGCTTAGGGGACAGGGGGTACCAAGAGACCCAGTACTTC
CDR3 protein: CASSLGDRGYQETQYF

V gene: TRBV10-3
D gene: -
clone size: few
J gene: TRBJ2-1
CDR3 DNA: TGTGCCATCAGTGACAGGTCAGGGTCCAATGAGCAGTTCTTC
CDR3 protein: CAISDRSGSNEQFF

V gene: TRBV5-1
D gene: -
clone size: -
J gene: TRBJ2-3
CDR3 DNA: TGCGCCAGCAGCTCACAACAGGGGGGGTCCACAGATACGCAGTATTTT
CDR3 protein: CASSSQQGGSTDTQYF